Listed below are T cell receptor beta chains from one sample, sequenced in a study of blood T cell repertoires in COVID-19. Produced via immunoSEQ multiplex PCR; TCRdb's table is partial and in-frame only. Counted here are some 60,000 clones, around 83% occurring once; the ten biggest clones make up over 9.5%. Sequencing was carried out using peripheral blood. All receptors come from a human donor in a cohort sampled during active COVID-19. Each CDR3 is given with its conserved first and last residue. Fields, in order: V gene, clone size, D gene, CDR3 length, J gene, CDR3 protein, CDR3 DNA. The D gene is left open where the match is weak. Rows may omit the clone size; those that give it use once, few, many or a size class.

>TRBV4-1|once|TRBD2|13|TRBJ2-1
CASSFRGGHEQFF
TGCGCCAGCAGCTTCCGGGGGGGACACGAGCAGTTCTTC
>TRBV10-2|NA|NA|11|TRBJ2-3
CAGGATDTQYF
TGCGCCGGGGGGGCCACAGATACGCAGTATTTT
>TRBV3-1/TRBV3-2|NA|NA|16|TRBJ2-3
CASSIRQRYSTDTQYF
TGTGCCAGCAGCATACGACAGAGGTATAGCACAGATACGCAGTATTTT
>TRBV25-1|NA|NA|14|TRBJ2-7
CASKGQGAGGEQYF
TGTGCCAGCAAGGGACAGGGTGCGGGGGGCGAGCAGTACTTC
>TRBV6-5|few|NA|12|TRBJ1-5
CATGGDNQPQHF
TGTGCCACCGGCGGCGACAATCAGCCCCAGCATTTT
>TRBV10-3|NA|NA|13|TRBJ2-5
CAISENTQETQYF
TGTGCCATCAGTGAGAACACCCAAGAGACCCAGTACTTC
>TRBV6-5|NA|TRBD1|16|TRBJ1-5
CASSSGRNRGGQPQHF
TGTGCCAGCAGTTCGGGAAGGAACAGGGGGGGTCAGCCCCAGCATTTT
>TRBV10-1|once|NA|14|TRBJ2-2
CASSVAGVAGELFF
TGCGCCAGCAGTGTGGCAGGGGTGGCCGGGGAGCTGTTTTTT
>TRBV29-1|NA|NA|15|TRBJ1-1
CSVDRVYRADTEAFF
TGCAGCGTTGACCGGGTGTACAGGGCCGACACTGAAGCTTTCTTT
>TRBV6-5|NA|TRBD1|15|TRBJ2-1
CASSYGTGGGDEQFF
TGTGCCAGCAGTTACGGGACAGGGGGCGGGGATGAGCAGTTCTTC
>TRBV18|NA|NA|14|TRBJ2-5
CASSPTQRQETQYF
TGTGCCAGCTCCCCGACACAGCGGCAAGAGACCCAGTACTTC
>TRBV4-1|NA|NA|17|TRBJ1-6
CASSQEGSRRLPSPLHF
TGCGCCAGCAGCCAAGAAGGTTCCAGGCGATTACCTTCACCCCTCCACTTT
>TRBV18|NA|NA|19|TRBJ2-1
CASSPTPTVGLSSYNEQFF
TGTGCCAGCTCACCGACCCCTACCGTGGGACTGTCCTCCTACAATGAGCAGTTCTTC
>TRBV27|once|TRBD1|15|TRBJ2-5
CASSNQQGAEETQYF
TGTGCCAGCAGTAACCAACAGGGGGCCGAAGAGACCCAGTACTTC
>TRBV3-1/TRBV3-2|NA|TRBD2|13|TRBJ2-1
CASSQNGLAPNLF
TGTGCCAGCAGCCAGAACGGACTAGCCCCAAACCTCTTC
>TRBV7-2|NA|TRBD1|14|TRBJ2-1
CASSFSSGTDKKFF
TGTGCCAGCAGCTTTAGCTCCGGGACAGACAAAAAGTTCTTC
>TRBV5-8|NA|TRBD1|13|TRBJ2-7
CASRGTGVDEQYF
TGTGCCAGCAGAGGGACAGGCGTCGACGAGCAGTACTTC
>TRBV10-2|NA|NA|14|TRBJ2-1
CASSESRFRDEQFF
TGCGCCAGCAGTGAGAGTAGGTTTCGGGATGAGCAGTTCTTC
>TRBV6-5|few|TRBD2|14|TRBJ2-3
CASSRTSGSDTQYF
TGTGCCAGCAGTCGGACTAGCGGGTCAGATACGCAGTATTTT
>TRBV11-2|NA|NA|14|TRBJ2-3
CASSGPGATDTQYF
TGTGCCAGCAGCGGTCCGGGAGCCACAGATACGCAGTATTTT
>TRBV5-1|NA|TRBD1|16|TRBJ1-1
CASRPDRGPSNTEAFF
TGCGCCAGCAGACCAGACAGGGGGCCTTCGAACACTGAAGCTTTCTTT
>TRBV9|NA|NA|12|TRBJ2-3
CASSVGEDTQYF
TGTGCCAGCAGCGTCGGGGAAGATACGCAGTATTTT
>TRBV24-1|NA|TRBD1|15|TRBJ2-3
CATMHRGPSTDTQYF
TGTGCCACCATGCACAGGGGGCCGAGCACAGATACGCAGTATTTT
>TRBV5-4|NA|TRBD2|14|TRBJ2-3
CASSHGLETDTQYF
TGTGCCAGCAGCCACGGACTAGAAACAGATACGCAGTATTTT
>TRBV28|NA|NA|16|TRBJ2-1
CASSSQSASSYNEQFF
TGTGCCAGCAGTTCCCAGTCAGCTAGCTCCTACAATGAGCAGTTCTTC